Below, 7 T cell receptor beta chains from the same sample are listed, as sequenced in a study of OX40 agonist ivuxolimab in advanced cancers. The protocol was immunoSEQ multiplex PCR, while the TCRdb copy is restricted to in-frame clones and leaves out a portion. The sample consists of about 73,000 clones, 90% of them appearing once. Sequenced material: CD4+ or CD8+ T cells sorted from blood, taken in a trial of the OX40 agonist ivuxolimab. The receptors originated from an adult with an advanced solid tumor such as melanoma, head and neck, liver or kidney cancer.

This chain connects TRBV7-3 to TRBJ2-1; 10 bases are shared with TRBD2. V lost 4 bases, J lost 5 bases, and 11 bases stayed unmatched. The length of the CDR3 is 17 residues. CDR1 SGHTA and CDR2 FQGTGA come from the germline V gene. The CDR3 here is CASSWRGGAGGHNEQFF. The DNA for the CDR3 is TGTGCCAGCAGCTGGCGGGGAGGAGCGGGAGGGCACAATGAGCAGTTCTTC.

V and J are TRBV28 and TRBJ1-5; D is possibly TRBD1 (5 bases). The germline V and J ends were trimmed by 1 base and 4 bases, with 11 bases remaining between them. CDR1 is MDHEN, CDR2 SYDVKM, per germline. The CDR3 loop spans 15 amino acids. As DNA, the CDR3 is TGTGCCAGCAGTTTATTTCAGGGATCGAATCAGCCCCAGCATTTT. Protein product: CASSLFQGSNQPQHF.

The chain has TRBV30 and TRBJ2-7; 7 nucleotides line up with TRBD1. The junction had 9 bases not matched to a gene; V was cut back by 3 bases and J by 7 bases. The germline V gene encodes CDR1 GTSNPN and CDR2 SVGIG (reference sequence). This CDR3 contains 13 residues. CDR3 DNA sequence: TGTGCCTGGAGGCCCACAGGGGTGGGGGAGCAGTACTTC. This sequence encodes CAWRPTGVGEQYF. Drawing the rest from reference TRBV30 and TRBJ2-7, the complete variable domain is SQTIHQWPATLVQPVGSPLSLECTVEGTSNPNLYWYRQAAGRGLQLLFYSVGIGQISSEVPQNLSASRPQDRQFILSSKKLLLSDSGFYLCAWRPTGVGEQYFGPGTRLTVT.

The chain uses TRBV30 and TRBJ1-4, with 7 bases aligning to TRBD1. The CDR3 runs to 14 residues. Unmatched junction bases numbered 11, after V lost 8 bases and J lost 5 bases. The germline CDR1 and CDR2 sequences are GTSNPN and SVGIG (reference sequence). The CDR3: CAQSGGQENEKLFF. In DNA form, the CDR3 reads TGTGCCCAAAGTGGTGGACAGGAAAATGAAAAACTGTTTTTT. The variable domain in full, completed from reference TRBV30 and TRBJ1-4, reads SQTIHQWPATLVQPVGSPLSLECTVEGTSNPNLYWYRQAAGRGLQLLFYSVGIGQISSEVPQNLSASRPQDRQFILSSKKLLLSDSGFYLCAQSGGQENEKLFFGSGTQLSVL.

V usage is TRBV28 and J usage is TRBJ1-5, with 8 bases that match TRBD1. The germline gives CDR1 MDHEN, CDR2 SYDVKM. Unmatched junction bases numbered 12, after V lost 5 bases and J lost 0 bases. CDR3 length: 18 residues. Written as DNA, the CDR3 is TGTGCCAGCAGTCGAGGACAGGGAAATCTTTATAGCAATCAGCCCCAGCATTTT. Its protein product is CASSRGQGNLYSNQPQHF.

The rearrangement joins TRBV28 to TRBJ2-7; 7 bases line up with TRBD2. With V trimmed by 11 bases and J by 0 bases, 4 bases remained unmatched. The CDR3 has 12 amino acids. CDR1 and CDR2 from the germline V gene are MDHEN and SYDVKM. In nucleotides, the CDR3 is TGTGCCTCGCGGGAGAACTCCTACGAGCAGTACTTC. Protein: CASRENSYEQYF.

CDR3 nucleotides: TGTGCCGTCGGGACGTTTGGGAATAATTCACCCCTCCACTTT. Translation gives CAVGTFGNNSPLHF. The chain has TRBV6-1 and TRBJ1-6; a possible D gene is TRBD1 (5 bases). The CDR3 covers 14 residues. V lost 11 bases to trimming and J lost 5 bases, with 16 bases between them. From germline, CDR1 is MNHNS and CDR2 SASEGT.